This is a list of T cell receptor beta chains from one sample in a study of shared clonotypes between healthy human individuals. Using immunoSEQ multiplex PCR, the repertoire was profiled, and TCRdb retains in-frame clones only, with some absent. The sample has 2 million to 2.5 million clones; approximately 94% are singletons. Sequenced material: naive CD4+ T cells sorted from blood. These receptors originate from a man between 18 and 35 years old in good health. Both conserved end residues are part of each CDR3. The D gene is left open where the match is weak. Not all rows give a size; the values are once, few, many and, for expanded clones, a class.

CDR3 DNA	CDR3 protein	J gene	D gene	V gene	clone size
TGTGCCAGCAGTCAAGATTCCACACGGTTAAATTCACCCCTCCACTTT	CASSQDSTRLNSPLHF	TRBJ1-6	.	TRBV2	.
TGTGCTTTCTCGAGGTCAAGCGGGGGAAACAATGAGCAGTTCTTC	CAFSRSSGGNNEQFF	TRBJ2-1	TRBD2	TRBV28	.
TGTGCCATCACCCCCGGACAGGGCGACTATGGCTACACCTTC	CAITPGQGDYGYTF	TRBJ1-2	TRBD1	TRBV10-3	.
TGCGCCAGCAGCTTAAGCGTTCCCACAGATACGCAGTATTTT	CASSLSVPTDTQYF	TRBJ2-3	.	TRBV5-1	once
TGCGCCAGCAGTGGGACCCTCACAGATACGCAGTATTTT	CASSGTLTDTQYF	TRBJ2-3	.	TRBV10-2	.
TGTGCCAGCAGCCCTCTGGCGGGAGGGATGGGGAATGAGCAGTTCTTC	CASSPLAGGMGNEQFF	TRBJ2-1	TRBD2	TRBV7-9	.
TGTGCCAGCAGTGAAGTTCCAGGGCTTAGCAATCAGCCCCAGCATTTT	CASSEVPGLSNQPQHF	TRBJ1-5	.	TRBV6-1	.
TGTGCCAGCAGCTCAACAGAAAACACCGGGGAGCTGTTTTTT	CASSSTENTGELFF	TRBJ2-2	.	TRBV7-9	.
TGTGCCAGCAGCCGACAGGGGAACACTGAAGCTTTCTTT	CASSRQGNTEAFF	TRBJ1-1	TRBD1	TRBV27	.
TGTGCCAGCAGCTTGCCGGGGACTAATGAAGCTTTCTTT	CASSLPGTNEAFF	TRBJ1-1	.	TRBV5-6	once
TGTGCCAGCAGGGGACTGACATACGAGCAGTACTTC	CASRGLTYEQYF	TRBJ2-7	.	TRBV6-1	.
TGTGCCAGCAGCCTTACAGGGCGGACTGAAGCTTTCTTT	CASSLTGRTEAFF	TRBJ1-1	.	TRBV2	.
TGCGCCAGCAGCTCCGGACTAGCGGAAGAGCAGTTCTTC	CASSSGLAEEQFF	TRBJ2-1	TRBD2	TRBV5-1	.
TGCGCCAGCAGTGAGGCCCAGCGGGGCTACAATGAGCAGTTCTTC	CASSEAQRGYNEQFF	TRBJ2-1	TRBD2	TRBV10-1	.
TGTGCCAGCAGTTTGCCCGTCACAGATACGCAGTATTTT	CASSLPVTDTQYF	TRBJ2-3	.	TRBV28	.
TGTGCCAGTAGTGCGATGCAGGGGGCCGGCCTCTACAATGAGCAGTTCTTC	CASSAMQGAGLYNEQFF	TRBJ2-1	TRBD1	TRBV19	.
TGTGCCATCAGTGGAGGGACTAGCGGGTCCAAGGGGATATACCAAGAGACCCAGTACTTC	CAISGGTSGSKGIYQETQYF	TRBJ2-5	TRBD2	TRBV10-3	.
TGTGCCAGCAGTTCTACAGGGCCTTGGAGCAATCAGCCCCAGCATTTT	CASSSTGPWSNQPQHF	TRBJ1-5	.	TRBV6-5	.
TGTGCCAGCAGTTTTTTGGGGGACACTGAAGCTTTCTTT	CASSFLGDTEAFF	TRBJ1-1	.	TRBV27	.
TGTGCCAGCCATAGGGACCGACAGGGCAATCAGCCCCAGCATTTT	CASHRDRQGNQPQHF	TRBJ1-5	.	TRBV21-1	.
TGTGCCAGCAGTCGTATCAGGGGCCAAGAGACCCAGTACTTC	CASSRIRGQETQYF	TRBJ2-5	.	TRBV6-1	.
TGTGCCAGCAGTGAAGCCGGGCTAACGGGCTACACCTTC	CASSEAGLTGYTF	TRBJ1-2	.	TRBV6-1	.
TGTGCCACCCAGAGGGATTCTGGGGCCAACGTCCTGACTTTC	CATQRDSGANVLTF	TRBJ2-6	.	TRBV6-6	.
TGTGCCAGTAAGAGTTCAGCTAACTATGGCTACACCTTC	CASKSSANYGYTF	TRBJ1-2	.	TRBV27	.
TGTGCCAGCAGTTACCTTTCTCTGAACACTGAAGCTTTCTTT	CASSYLSLNTEAFF	TRBJ1-1	.	TRBV6-5	.
TGCGCCAGCAGCTTGAAACAGAATGAAAAACTGTTTTTT	CASSLKQNEKLFF	TRBJ1-4	.	TRBV5-1	once
TGTGCCAGCGGCCGAACAGGGTTGGAGACCCAGTACTTC	CASGRTGLETQYF	TRBJ2-5	.	TRBV27	.